This T cell receptor (beta chain) appears in the sequencing data of a study of cytomegalovirus exposure and HLA in healthy donors. Only in-frame clones appear in the TCRdb table, and some are missing; sequencing was by immunoSEQ multiplex PCR. The top ten hold 4% to 5.5% of the sample, which has 90,000 to 150,000 clones, 70% to 90% seen once. Note on this clone: Its antigen is undetermined.

General study results and limits: CMV antigen specificity was confirmed in vitro for three CMV-associated chains. TCR clusters originating in the first cohort tended to co-occur in the 120 validation repertoires, according to a later analysis.

The CDR3 covers 15 residues. The germline V and J ends were trimmed by 2 bases and 0 bases, with 12 bases remaining between them. Germline CDR1 reads SGHRS; CDR2 reads YFSETQ. The sequence was collected from a man in his late teens or twenties in good health and CMV-seropositive. The specimen was PBMCs. This sequence joins TRBV5-1 and TRBJ2-7, with D tentatively TRBD2 (5 bases). CDR3 DNA: TGCGCCAGCAGCTTAGTTTTACGGGACTCCTACGAGCAGTACTTC. This translates into CASSLVLRDSYEQYF.